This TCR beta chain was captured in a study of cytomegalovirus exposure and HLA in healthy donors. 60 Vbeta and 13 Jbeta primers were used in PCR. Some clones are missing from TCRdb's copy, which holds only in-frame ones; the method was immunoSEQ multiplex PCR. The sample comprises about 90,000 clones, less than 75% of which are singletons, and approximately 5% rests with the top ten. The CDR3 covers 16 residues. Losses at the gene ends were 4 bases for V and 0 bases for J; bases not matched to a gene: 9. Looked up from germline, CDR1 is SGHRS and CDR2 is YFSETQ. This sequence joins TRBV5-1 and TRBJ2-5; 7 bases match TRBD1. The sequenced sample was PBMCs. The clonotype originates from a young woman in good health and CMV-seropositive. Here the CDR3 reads CASSMMGQSDQETQYF. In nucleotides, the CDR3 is TGCGCCAGCAGCATGATGGGACAGTCCGACCAAGAGACCCAGTACTTC.